Shown below are 2 T cell receptor beta chains from a single sample sequenced in a study of neurological immune-mediated disorders. TCRdb used MiXCR to reprocess the 5' RACE reads, holding one entry per CDR3 protein. Of 33,000 or so distinct CDR3 sequences in the sample, around 6.8% were seen once. Input material: PBMCs. The receptor set was obtained from a woman between 35 and 50 years old in good health.

This clonotype appeared many times. The rearrangement joins TRBV18 to TRBJ1-1; the D is unclear. The CDR3 totals 13 residues. Germline V gene lookup returns CDR1 KGHSH and CDR2 LQKENI. With 6 bases removed from V and 1 base from J, the gap between germline ends came to 9 bases. CDR3 amino acids: CASSQRPNTEAFF. The CDR3 nucleotides are TGTGCCAGCTCCCAACGACCGAACACTGAAGCTTTCTTT.

This clonotype was seen many times. The CDR3 protein is CASSLIPGMNTEAFF. The CDR3 coding sequence is TGCGCCAGCAGCTTAATTCCAGGGATGAACACTGAAGCTTTCTTT. V is TRBV5-1 and J is TRBJ1-1, with D maybe TRBD1 (5 bases). V was clipped by 2 bases and J by 0 bases, with 11 bases between them. The V gene's germline CDR1 is SGHRS and CDR2 YFSETQ. CDR3 size: 15 residues.